The 18 T cell receptor beta chains below were found in one sample sequenced in a study of sequential checkpoint blockade in melanoma. Noted treatment: randomized to nivolumab then ipilimumab (arm A) or the reverse (arm B). Clones were read by immunoSEQ multiplex PCR, and TCRdb kept only the in-frame ones, dropping some. The sample records fewer than 2,000 clones, around 20% being singletons. This specimen was tumor tissue (inferred from file names), taken from a patient given nivolumab and ipilimumab in sequence. These receptor sequences come from a human donor with melanoma.

The chain employs TRBV6-1 and TRBJ1-5; possible D gene TRBD1, 5 bases. CDR1 MNHNS and CDR2 SASEGT come from the germline V gene. V lost 1 base, J lost 7 bases, and 14 bases lay in between. This CDR3 region has 15 residues. This CDR3 reads CASSEVVRGTQPQHF. The CDR3 DNA reads as TGTGCCAGCAGTGAAGTAGTAAGGGGCACACAGCCCCAGCATTTT.

By frequency in the sample, this clone is medium-sized. The rearrangement joins TRBV11-3 to TRBJ1-1; D possibly corresponds to TRBD1 (6 bases). V dropped 5 bases and J dropped 0 bases, with 13 bases sitting between them. This CDR3 contains 15 residues. CDR1 is SGHNT, CDR2 YENEEA, per germline. The DNA of the CDR3 is TGTGCCAGCAGCGGACGCAGGGGAATGAACACTGAAGCTTTCTTT. This gives the protein CASSGRRGMNTEAFF.

J is TRBJ2-1 and V is TRBV5-1; 11 nucleotides align to TRBD2. Germline-derived CDR1 and CDR2 are SGHRS and YFSETQ. The CDR3 extends over 14 amino acids. Losses at the gene ends were 0 bases for V and 8 bases for J; bases not matched to a gene: 1. CDR3 protein: CASSLVTSGDEQFF. The DNA of the CDR3 is TGCGCCAGCAGCTTGGTGACTAGCGGGGATGAGCAGTTCTTC.

Judged by abundance, this clone is medium-sized. This chain connects TRBV11-3 to TRBJ1-6; no clear D. This CDR3 has 14 amino acids. Germline V CDR1 and CDR2: SGHNT, YENEEA. The V end was cut by 5 bases, the J end by 6 bases, with 11 bases between. CDR3 in amino acids: CASSAYEPNSPLHF. DNA for the CDR3: TGTGCCAGCAGCGCCTATGAGCCTAATTCACCCCTCCACTTT. The whole variable domain, remainder taken from reference TRBV11-3 and TRBJ1-6, is EAGVVQSPRYKIIEKKQPVAFWCNPISGHNTLYWYLQNLGQGPELLIRYENEEAVDDSQLPKDRFSAERLKGVDSTLKIQPAELGDSAVYLCASSAYEPNSPLHFGNGTRLTVT.

This clone was recorded a few times. This chain uses TRBV6-8 with TRBJ2-7, with TRBD2 as a possible D gene (5 bases). The CDR3 has 17 amino acids. The V end lost 2 bases, the J end lost 2 bases, and 19 bases lay between the germline ends. The germline CDR1 and CDR2 sequences are MNHGY and SAAAGT. This CDR3 reads CASSYPQARLRAYEQYF. The CDR3 bases are TGTGCCAGCAGTTACCCTCAGGCACGGTTGAGGGCCTACGAGCAGTACTTC.

This clone was detected only a few times. The chain links TRBV19 to TRBJ1-1; possible D gene TRBD1, 6 bases. CDR1 LNHDA and CDR2 SQIVND come from the germline V gene (reference sequence). Deletions cut 6 bases from V and 5 bases from J, with 13 bases between. The CDR3 spans 13 residues. CDR3 residues: CASRDPGVTEAFF. CDR3 sequence (DNA): TGTGCCAGTAGAGATCCAGGGGTGACTGAAGCTTTCTTT.

This clone has more than one count but fewer than ten. The chain joins TRBV9 to TRBJ2-3; the D is unclear. This CDR3 has 15 amino acids. Trimming took 5 bases from V and 4 from J, leaving 17 bases between them. Germline V gene sequence: CDR1 SGDLS, CDR2 YYNGEE. Written as DNA, the CDR3 is TGTGCCAGCAGTGAAGTGGGATTAAAGGCAGATACGCAGTATTTT. It specifies CASSEVGLKADTQYF.

The chain couples TRBV6-8 to TRBJ2-1; TRBD1 aligns across 11 bases. Per the germline V gene, CDR1 is MNHGY and CDR2 is SAAAGT. Trimming at V came to 6 bases and at J to 1 base, leaving 8 bases not matched to a gene. The CDR3 covers 17 residues. This chain's CDR3 is CASRPGQGASSYNEQFF. CDR3 nucleotide sequence: TGTGCCAGCAGGCCCGGACAGGGGGCTTCTTCCTACAATGAGCAGTTCTTC.

By share, this clone counts as medium-sized. This rearrangement joins TRBV23-1 to TRBJ1-1; 8 bases agree with TRBD1. TRBV23-1 is an ORF, with its function uncertain. This CDR3 has 16 residues. V shed 6 bases and J 1 base; nucleotides not matched to a gene: 10. CDR3 loop: CASSQGKGTGNTEAFF. DNA for the CDR3: TGCGCCAGCAGCCAAGGTAAAGGGACAGGGAACACTGAAGCTTTCTTT.

In this sample, this clone is medium-sized (0.01 to 0.1%). The chain has TRBV11-3 and TRBJ2-1, with 9 bases that match TRBD2. The V gene's germline CDR1 is SGHNT and CDR2 YENEEA. With V trimmed by 2 bases and J by 3 bases, 11 bases remained unmatched. The CDR3 runs to 18 residues. The CDR3 protein is CASSLFLVASGIYNEQFF. The CDR3 bases are TGTGCCAGCAGCTTATTTCTCGTAGCTAGCGGGATCTACAATGAGCAGTTCTTC.

By sample share, this clone is medium-sized. The chain carries TRBV11-3 and TRBJ1-6; D is unclear. The germline V gene has CDR1 SGHNT and CDR2 YENEEA. The V and J ends lost 3 bases and 6 bases respectively, with 15 bases between them. The CDR3 loop spans 16 amino acids. The CDR3 loop is CASSFGTPGSNSPLHF. The CDR3 region has the DNA TGTGCCAGCAGCTTTGGAACTCCGGGTTCTAATTCACCCCTCCACTTT.

In its sample, this clone ranks as medium-sized. This chain uses TRBV4-1 with TRBJ2-7, with 9 bases aligning to TRBD1. Trimming removed 4 bases from V and 5 bases from J; junction bases left unmatched: 9. Germline lookup yields CDR1 MGHRA and CDR2 YSYEKL. The length of the CDR3 is 15 residues. CDR3 bases: TGCGCCAGCAGCCTCACAGGGGGCCGAGTAAACGAGCAGTACTTC. Its translation: CASSLTGGRVNEQYF.

Within the sample, this clone is medium-sized. The rearrangement uses TRBV11-3 and TRBJ2-1, with 11 bases matching TRBD2. Germline V gives CDR1 SGHNT, CDR2 YENEEA. The CDR3 loop spans 16 amino acids. The V segment lost 5 bases and the J segment 6 bases; nucleotides outside the gene matches: 9. In nucleotides, the CDR3 is TGTGCCAGCAGCATATCTAGCGGGAGGTTGTTCAATGAGCAGTTCTTC. Translation: CASSISSGRLFNEQFF.

This clone is labeled as medium-sized. This sequence joins TRBV11-3 and TRBJ1-5; no reliable D call. Trimming took off 5 bases at V and 0 bases at J, with 8 bases between the two ends. Germline V gene data show CDR1 as SGHNT and CDR2 as YENEEA. The CDR3 covers 14 residues. In nucleotides, the CDR3 is TGTGCCAGCAGCGCCGGTATTAGCAATCAGCCCCAGCATTTT. This gives the protein CASSAGISNQPQHF.

This chain joins TRBV14 and TRBJ1-2, with D maybe TRBD1 (6 bases). Germline V gene sequence: CDR1 SGHDN, CDR2 FVKESK. The CDR3 totals 18 residues. Trimming shortened V by 0 bases and J by 4 bases, and 21 bases separated the two germline ends. CDR3 in DNA: TGTGCCAGCAGCCAAGATCTTATAGGCGGGGGCAGCAGCTATGGCTACACCTTC. Encoded protein: CASSQDLIGGGSSYGYTF.

By share of the sample, this clone is medium-sized. The chain recombines TRBV11-3 with TRBJ1-4; D gene ambiguous. CDR3 length: 15 residues. CDR1 and CDR2 from the germline V gene are SGHNT and YENEEA. The V and J ends lost 5 bases and 0 bases respectively, with 10 bases between them. In DNA form, the CDR3 reads TGTGCCAGCAGCGGAGACGGAGCAACTAATGAAAAACTGTTTTTT. It encodes CASSGDGATNEKLFF.

The chain employs TRBV6-8 and TRBJ1-2; possibly TRBD1 for D (5 bases). The V end lost 1 base, the J end lost 0 bases, and 9 bases lay between the germline ends. This CDR3 spans 15 amino acids. Germline assignment: CDR1 MNHGY and CDR2 SAAAGT. CDR3 loop: CASSYWGGANYGYTF. In DNA, the CDR3 is TGTGCCAGCAGTTACTGGGGGGGGGCTAACTATGGCTACACCTTC.

By share, this clone ranks as large. The chain recombines TRBV6-8 with TRBJ2-3; 8 bases agree with TRBD2. V lost 8 bases, J lost 3 bases, and 7 bases stayed unmatched. The CDR3 loop spans 14 amino acids. Germline CDR1 reads MNHGY; CDR2 reads SAAAGT. DNA of the CDR3: TGTGCCAGCGGACTAGCCGGGGAGACAGATACGCAGTATTTT. Amino acid sequence: CASGLAGETDTQYF.